These 21 T cell receptor beta chains were sequenced from one sample in a study of cytomegalovirus exposure and HLA in healthy donors. PCR involved 60 Vbeta and 13 Jbeta primers. The data were produced by immunoSEQ multiplex PCR, yet TCRdb's version contains in-frame clones alone and is incomplete. This table has 95,000 to 150,000 clones, roughly 66% appearing once. The sequenced material came from PBMCs. These receptors all stem from a man aged 18 to 30 in good health and CMV-seronegative.

This chain uses TRBV7-9 with TRBJ2-3, with 9 bases that match TRBD2. Losses at the gene ends were 4 bases for V and 3 bases for J; bases not matched to a gene: 17. This CDR3 is 19 amino acids long. Germline loops: CDR1 SEHNR, CDR2 FQNEAQ (reference sequence). CDR3 coding DNA: TGTGCCAGCAGCTCGTACCTCGGGGTAGCGGGAGTTTTTACAGATACGCAGTATTTT. Translated: CASSSYLGVAGVFTDTQYF. The whole variable domain, filled in from reference TRBV7-9 and TRBJ2-3, reads DTGVSQNPRHKITKRGQNVTFRCDPISEHNRLYWYRQTLGQGPEFLTYFQNEAQLEKSRLLSDRFSAERPKGSFSTLEIQRTEQGDSAMYLCASSSYLGVAGVFTDTQYFGPGTRLTVL.

The chain is built from TRBV7-9 and TRBJ1-5; tentatively, D is TRBD1 (6 bases). The germline V and J ends were trimmed by 1 base and 5 bases, with 9 bases remaining between them. There are 14 residues in the CDR3. Germline-derived CDR1 and CDR2 are SEHNR and FQNEAQ (reference sequence). CDR3 in amino acids: CASSLEPGDQPQHF. The DNA for the CDR3 is TGTGCCAGCAGCTTAGAACCAGGGGATCAGCCCCAGCATTTT.

The table lists this clone with a few counts. This chain links TRBV6-5 with TRBJ2-7; TRBD2 matches 8 bases. The CDR3 runs 16 residues. The ends lost 0 bases at V and 0 bases at J; junction bases unmatched: 4. The germline V gene has CDR1 MNHEY and CDR2 SVGAGI. The CDR3 DNA sequence: TGTGCCAGCAGTTACTCTCTAGCGGGCGACTCCTACGAGCAGTACTTC. It codes for CASSYSLAGDSYEQYF.

CDR3 nucleotide sequence: TGTGCCAGCAGCTTAGTGTTAACCGGGGAGCTGTTTTTT. Amino acid sequence: CASSLVLTGELFF. V usage is TRBV7-9 and J usage is TRBJ2-2, with D hard to call. CDR3 length: 13 residues. Germline V lookup: CDR1 SEHNR, CDR2 FQNEAQ (reference sequence). V lost 1 base and J 5 bases, leaving 5 bases between the germline ends.

The rearrangement uses TRBV28 and TRBJ2-2, with D unclear. Per the germline V gene, CDR1 is MDHEN and CDR2 is SYDVKM. The length of the CDR3 is 15 residues. Trimming left V 3 bases short and J 1 base short, with 9 bases between. CDR3: CASSFDTRNTGELFF. The CDR3 region has the DNA TGTGCCAGCAGTTTTGACACTCGGAACACCGGGGAGCTGTTTTTT.

V and J are TRBV14 and TRBJ2-1, with D possibly TRBD2 on 6 matching bases. V was pared by 2 bases and J by 3 bases, with 20 bases between. This CDR3 has 18 residues. CDR1 is SGHDN and CDR2 is FVKESK in the germline V gene. The CDR3 sequence: CASSQTYPTVGGYNEQFF. Written as DNA, the CDR3 is TGTGCCAGCAGCCAAACCTACCCTACCGTCGGGGGCTACAATGAGCAGTTCTTC.

This clone was seen a single time. The chain recombines TRBV19 with TRBJ2-7; 8 bases align to TRBD2. This CDR3 spans 15 amino acids. The J segment lost 0 bases and the V segment lost 3 bases, leaving 4 bases of the junction unmatched. Germline V gene lookup returns CDR1 LNHDA and CDR2 SQIVND (reference sequence). As DNA, the CDR3 is TGTGCCAGTAGTATCACAAGCGGGAGCTCCTACGAGCAGTACTTC. It is translated as CASSITSGSSYEQYF.

The chain carries TRBV7-9 and TRBJ1-4, with 9 bases fitting TRBD1. The length of the CDR3 is 16 residues. Trimming cost V 5 bases and J 8 bases; bases outside gene matches: 12. CDR1 is SEHNR, CDR2 FQNEAQ, per germline (reference sequence). Here the CDR3 DNA reads TGTGCCAGCAGCATACCTACCGACAGGGGGGAGGAAAAACTGTTTTTT. It codes for CASSIPTDRGEEKLFF.

This sequence joins TRBV7-9 and TRBJ1-1, with D unclear. Trimming stripped 5 bases from V and 11 bases from J, with 21 bases between. The germline CDR1 and CDR2 sequences are SEHNR and FQNEAQ (reference sequence). CDR3 length equals 14 residues. CDR3 loop: CASSHGVTNQDAFF. CDR3 bases: TGTGCCAGCAGCCATGGAGTGACTAACCAGGACGCTTTCTTT.

This clone was seen only a few times. The chain carries TRBV5-1 and TRBJ1-4, with D unclear. CDR1 and CDR2 (germline): SGHRS, YFSETQ. The CDR3 has 16 residues. Trimming left V 4 bases short and J 0 bases short, with 13 bases between. The CDR3 nucleotides are TGCGCCAGCAGCCCTCTTGGACTGGCAACTAATGAAAAACTGTTTTTT. As protein: CASSPLGLATNEKLFF.

The rearrangement links TRBV6-4 to TRBJ2-3; no firm D call. Germline V lookup: CDR1 MRHNA, CDR2 SNTAGT. V lost 3 bases and J lost 6, with 7 bases in between. The CDR3 consists of 12 residues. For the CDR3, the DNA is TGTGCCAGCAGTGATCTACGGGATACGCAGTATTTT. Its protein product is CASSDLRDTQYF.

The table lists this clone with a few counts. The chain joins TRBV30 to TRBJ1-6, with D tentatively TRBD1 (5 bases). This CDR3 region has 17 residues. CDR1 and CDR2 from the germline V gene are GTSNPN and SVGIG (reference sequence). The V gene lost 1 base and the J gene lost 0 bases, with 13 bases spanning the gap. The chain's CDR3 is CAWSGQGIFSYNSPLHF. CDR3 in DNA: TGTGCCTGGAGTGGGCAGGGAATCTTCTCCTATAATTCACCCCTCCACTTT.

This clone was seen only a few times. The genes are TRBV19 and TRBJ1-2; TRBD1 might be the D (5 bases). The CDR3 is 14 amino acids. V shed 0 bases and J shed 2 bases, with 7 bases lying between them. The germline gives CDR1 LNHDA, CDR2 SQIVND (reference sequence). In DNA, the CDR3 is TGTGCCAGTAGTATAGATCGGGGGAACTATGGCTACACCTTC. It is translated as CASSIDRGNYGYTF.

The V call is TRBV4-1, the J call TRBJ1-6; 7 bases are a match to TRBD1. The CDR3 has 17 residues. Germline V gene sequence: CDR1 MGHRA, CDR2 YSYEKL. Trimming took 1 base from V and 7 from J; bases not matched to a gene: 10. CDR3 in DNA: TGCGCCAGCAGCCAAGTGGGATCAGGGGGAAGGAATTCACCCCTCCACTTT. Translated, it gives CASSQVGSGGRNSPLHF.

This clone was detected a few times. The chain employs TRBV7-9 and TRBJ2-4, with D possibly matching TRBD1 (6 bases). V shed 6 bases and J shed 8 bases, with 14 bases lying between them. This CDR3 has 13 residues. CDR1 and CDR2 from the germline V gene are SEHNR and FQNEAQ (reference sequence). CDR3: CASSLRGGHIQYF. The CDR3 DNA follows: TGTGCCAGCAGTTTAAGAGGGGGACACATTCAGTACTTC. Drawing the rest from reference TRBV7-9 and TRBJ2-4, the complete variable domain is DTGVSQNPRHKITKRGQNVTFRCDPISEHNRLYWYRQTLGQGPEFLTYFQNEAQLEKSRLLSDRFSAERPKGSFSTLEIQRTEQGDSAMYLCASSLRGGHIQYFGAGTRLSVL.

The chain carries TRBV9 and TRBJ2-1; the match to TRBD1 covers 8 bases. CDR1 is SGDLS, CDR2 YYNGEE, per germline. With 3 bases clipped from V and 8 bases from J, the junction kept 19 bases outside the gene matches. This CDR3 has 18 amino acids. The CDR3: CASSALRGGQGAPDEQFF. In DNA, the CDR3 is TGTGCCAGCAGCGCTCTTCGAGGCGGGCAGGGGGCGCCGGATGAGCAGTTCTTC. Drawing the rest from reference TRBV9 and TRBJ2-1, the complete variable domain is DSGVTQTPKHLITATGQRVTLRCSPRSGDLSVYWYQQSLDQGLQFLIQYYNGEERAKGNILERFSAQQFPDLHSELNLSSLELGDSALYFCASSALRGGQGAPDEQFFGPGTRLTVL.

This chain uses TRBV7-9 with TRBJ2-3; 13 bases are shared with TRBD2. Looked up from germline, CDR1 is SEHNR and CDR2 is FQNEAQ (reference sequence). Germline trimming cut 3 bases from V and 1 base from J; bases unmatched to any gene: 7. The length of the CDR3 is 18 residues. CDR3 in amino acids: CASSFKKGTSGGTDTQYF. For the CDR3, the DNA is TGTGCCAGCAGCTTTAAAAAGGGGACTAGCGGGGGCACAGATACGCAGTATTTT.

The chain couples TRBV7-8 to TRBJ2-3; no firm D call. V was pared by 2 bases and J by 0 bases, with 9 bases between. Looked up from germline, CDR1 is SGHVS and CDR2 is FQNEAQ. The CDR3 spans 15 residues. The CDR3 is CASSLNRYSTDTQYF. CDR3 nucleotide sequence: TGTGCCAGCAGCTTAAACAGATATAGCACAGATACGCAGTATTTT.

The V and J genes are TRBV30 and TRBJ1-2; TRBD1 aligns across 8 bases. The CDR3 contains 14 residues. The germline V gene has CDR1 GTSNPN and CDR2 SVGIG (reference sequence). With V trimmed by 0 bases and J by 9 bases, 9 bases remained unmatched. CDR3 sequence reads: CAWSVRDRSRRYTF. In DNA, the CDR3 is TGTGCCTGGAGTGTACGGGACAGGTCCCGACGCTACACCTTC.

The V gene is TRBV6-1, the J gene TRBJ1-5, with D maybe TRBD1 (6 bases). CDR1 MNHNS and CDR2 SASEGT come from the germline V gene. This CDR3 is 15 amino acids long. V was cut by 0 bases and J by 2 bases, with 8 bases left in between. As DNA, the CDR3 is TGTGCCAGCAGTGAAGCAGGGGGGGGCAATCAGCCCCAGCATTTT. This encodes CASSEAGGGNQPQHF.

The chain carries TRBV9 and TRBJ2-7, with TRBD2 matching 8 bases. Germline V CDR1 and CDR2: SGDLS, YYNGEE. The V and J ends lost 0 bases and 2 bases, in that order; junction bases with no gene match: 7. This CDR3 region has 16 residues. CDR3 protein: CASSVAETSVAYEQYF. The DNA of the CDR3 is TGTGCCAGCAGCGTAGCTGAGACTAGCGTTGCCTACGAGCAGTACTTC. The full variable domain, rest sourced from reference TRBV9 and TRBJ2-7, is DSGVTQTPKHLITATGQRVTLRCSPRSGDLSVYWYQQSLDQGLQFLIQYYNGEERAKGNILERFSAQQFPDLHSELNLSSLELGDSALYFCASSVAETSVAYEQYFGPGTRLTVT.